This TCR beta chain was sequenced for a study of blood T cell repertoires in COVID-19. Authors' processing steps: Reference gene primers were amplified, and this amplification served to estimate nucleated cell counts. The data were produced by immunoSEQ multiplex PCR, yet TCRdb's version contains in-frame clones alone and is incomplete. V and J calls plus clone size are reproduced from that table; the DNA served to infer D and trimming. The sample includes approximately 300,000 clones, around 87% seen only once; the top ten take roughly 5%. Participant reports of clinical history set cohort assignment. CDR3 size: 14 residues. The V end lost 2 bases, the J end lost 5 bases, and 12 bases lay between the germline ends.

The TCR was taken from a woman in her 30s who had recovered from COVID-19. The chain uses TRBV23-1 and TRBJ1-1, with D perhaps matching TRBD1 (5 bases). TRBV23-1 is designated an ORF whose function remains uncertain. Sequenced: PBMCs or T cells enriched from blood (not recorded which). The CDR3 region is CASSQGGEGTEAFF. Written as DNA, the CDR3 is TGCGCCAGCAGTCAAGGGGGGGAAGGAACTGAAGCTTTCTTT.